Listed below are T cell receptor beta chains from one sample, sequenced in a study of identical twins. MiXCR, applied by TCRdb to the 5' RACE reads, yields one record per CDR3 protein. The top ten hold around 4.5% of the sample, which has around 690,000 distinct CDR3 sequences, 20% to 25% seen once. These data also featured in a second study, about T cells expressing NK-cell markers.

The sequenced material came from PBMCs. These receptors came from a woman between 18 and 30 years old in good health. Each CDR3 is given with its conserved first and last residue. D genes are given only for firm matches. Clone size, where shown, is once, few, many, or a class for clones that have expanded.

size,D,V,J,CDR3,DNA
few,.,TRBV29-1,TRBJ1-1,CSVEGRTWTEAFF,TGCAGCGTTGAGGGCAGGACGTGGACTGAAGCTTTCTTT
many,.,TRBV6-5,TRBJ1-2,CATAQVNYGYTF,TGTGCCACCGCGCAGGTTAACTATGGCTACACCTTC
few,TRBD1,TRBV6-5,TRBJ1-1,CASSYAGGREAFF,TGTGCCAGCAGTTACGCAGGGGGACGTGAAGCTTTCTTT
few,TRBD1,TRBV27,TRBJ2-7,CASSLEPGQGVSEQYF,TGTGCCAGCAGTTTAGAGCCGGGACAGGGGGTAAGCGAGCAGTACTTC
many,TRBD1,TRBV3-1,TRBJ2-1,CASSQERTGTGGNEQFF,TGTGCCAGCAGCCAAGAGAGAACCGGGACAGGGGGCAATGAGCAGTTCTTC
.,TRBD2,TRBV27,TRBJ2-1,CASSLSRGGSGSYNEQFF,TGTGCCAGCAGTTTATCAAGGGGCGGGAGTGGGTCCTACAATGAGCAGTTCTTC
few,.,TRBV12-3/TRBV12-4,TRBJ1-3,CASSRTGSNTIYF,TGTGCCAGCAGCCGGACTGGTTCCAACACCATATATTTT
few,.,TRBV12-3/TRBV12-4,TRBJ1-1,CASSSYPEAFF,TGTGCCAGCAGTTCGTATCCTGAAGCTTTCTTT
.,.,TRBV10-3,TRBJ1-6,CAISESARANSPLHF,TGTGCCATCAGTGAGTCAGCCCGCGCTAATTCACCCCTCCACTTT
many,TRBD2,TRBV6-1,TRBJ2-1,CASSIYSGRARGDEQFF,TGTGCCAGCAGTATATATAGCGGGAGGGCCCGTGGGGATGAGCAGTTCTTC
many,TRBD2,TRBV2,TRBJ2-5,CASSLQRGFSETQYF,TGTGCCAGCAGTCTTCAGCGGGGGTTCTCAGAGACCCAGTACTTC
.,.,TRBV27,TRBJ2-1,CARIGDSYNEQFF,TGTGCCAGAATCGGGGACTCCTACAATGAGCAGTTCTTC
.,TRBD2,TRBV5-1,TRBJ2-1,CASSLEGLLAEYNEQFF,TGCGCCAGCAGCTTGGAAGGGTTACTAGCGGAGTACAATGAGCAGTTCTTC
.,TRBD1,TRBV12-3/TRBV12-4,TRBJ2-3,CASSLGTRGPNTQYF,TGTGCCAGCAGTTTAGGTACCAGGGGGCCGAATACGCAGTATTTT
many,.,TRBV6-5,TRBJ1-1,CASSSLGGGWGAFF,TGTGCCAGCAGTTCACTCGGGGGCGGTTGGGGAGCTTTCTTT
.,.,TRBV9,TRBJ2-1,CASSVGGGGPRSNEQFF,TGTGCCAGCAGCGTAGGCGGTGGGGGGCCCAGAAGCAATGAGCAGTTCTTC
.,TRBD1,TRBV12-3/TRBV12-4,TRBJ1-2,CASRKTERGRNYGYTF,TGTGCCAGCAGAAAAACTGAAAGGGGGCGGAACTATGGCTACACCTTC
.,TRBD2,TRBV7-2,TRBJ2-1,CASSKGLAGSSYNEQFF,TGTGCCAGCAGCAAAGGACTAGCGGGTTCCTCCTACAATGAGCAGTTCTTC
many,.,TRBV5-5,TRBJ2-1,CASSAGFGNEQFF,TGTGCCAGCAGCGCAGGGTTTGGCAATGAGCAGTTCTTC
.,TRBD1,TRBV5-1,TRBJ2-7,CASAQAPTGVSYEQYF,TGCGCCAGCGCCCAAGCCCCGACAGGGGTCTCCTACGAGCAGTACTTC
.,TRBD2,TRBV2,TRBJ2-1,CASTLILLAGGPRYNEQFF,TGTGCCAGCACGCTTATCTTGTTAGCGGGGGGGCCTAGGTACAATGAGCAGTTCTTC
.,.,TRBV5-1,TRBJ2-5,CASSLVGTNQETQYF,TGCGCCAGCAGCTTGGTCGGGACAAACCAAGAGACCCAGTACTTC
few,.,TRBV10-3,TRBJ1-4,CAISDDSATNEKLFF,TGTGCCATCAGTGACGACAGTGCAACTAATGAAAAACTGTTTTTT
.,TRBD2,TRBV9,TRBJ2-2,CASSVKGGGNTGELFF,TGTGCCAGCAGCGTCAAAGGCGGGGGGAACACCGGGGAGCTGTTTTTT
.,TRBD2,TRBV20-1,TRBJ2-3,CSASPREWGTDTQYF,TGCAGTGCTAGCCCGCGGGAGTGGGGCACAGATACGCAGTATTTT
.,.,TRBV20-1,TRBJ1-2,CSARGGNSNGYTF,TGCAGTGCTAGGGGAGGGAATTCGAATGGCTACACCTTC
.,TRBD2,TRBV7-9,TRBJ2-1,CASSFEAGGWNEQFF,TGTGCCAGCAGCTTCGAAGCGGGAGGATGGAATGAGCAGTTCTTC
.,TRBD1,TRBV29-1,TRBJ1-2,CSVTTRDRGGYTF,TGCAGCGTCACCACCCGGGACAGGGGTGGCTACACCTTC
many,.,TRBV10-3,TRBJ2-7,CAMARRSSYEQYF,TGTGCCATGGCTAGGAGGAGCTCCTACGAGCAGTACTTC
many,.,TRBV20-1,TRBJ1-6,CSANAGNSPLHF,TGCAGTGCTAACGCAGGCAATTCACCCCTCCACTTT
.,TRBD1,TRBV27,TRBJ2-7,CASSDPGQGFQYEQYF,TGTGCCAGCAGTGATCCGGGACAGGGGTTCCAGTACGAGCAGTACTTC
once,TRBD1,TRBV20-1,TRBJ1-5,CSASGTGEMPQHF,TGCAGTGCTAGCGGGACAGGGGAGATGCCCCAGCATTTT
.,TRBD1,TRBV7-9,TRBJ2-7,CASSLKGTGHHEQYF,TGTGCCAGCAGCTTAAAAGGGACAGGGCATCACGAGCAGTACTTC
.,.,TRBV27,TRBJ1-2,CASSKLTGHGYTF,TGTGCCAGCAGTAAGCTGACAGGACATGGCTACACCTTC
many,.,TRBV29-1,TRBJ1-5,CSVTQGSNQPQHF,TGCAGCGTCACTCAGGGTAGCAATCAGCCCCAGCATTTT
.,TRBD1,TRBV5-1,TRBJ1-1,CASSLSSGGRTEAFF,TGCGCCAGCAGCTTGTCTTCAGGGGGCAGGACTGAAGCTTTCTTT
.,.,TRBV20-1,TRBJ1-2,CSARDRDEGRGGYTF,TGCAGTGCTAGAGATCGGGATGAGGGCAGGGGTGGCTACACCTTC
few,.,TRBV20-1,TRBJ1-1,CSARDFLAGATSGAFF,TGCAGTGCTAGAGATTTCTTGGCGGGGGCCACCTCAGGAGCTTTCTTT
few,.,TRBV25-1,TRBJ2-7,CASSGYWDF,TGTGCCAGCAGTGGTTACTGGGACTTC
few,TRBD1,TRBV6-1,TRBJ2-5,CATGQGGEETQYF,TGTGCCACCGGACAGGGCGGAGAAGAGACCCAGTACTTC
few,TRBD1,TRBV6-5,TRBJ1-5,CASSYPGRGLVPQHF,TGTGCCAGCAGTTACCCCGGCAGGGGGCTAGTGCCCCAGCATTTT
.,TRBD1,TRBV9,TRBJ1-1,CASSPRDRLGNTEAFF,TGTGCCAGCAGCCCCCGGGACAGGTTAGGGAACACTGAAGCTTTCTTT
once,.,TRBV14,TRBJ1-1,CASSGRVEAFF,TGTGCCAGCAGCGGCCGAGTTGAAGCTTTCTTT
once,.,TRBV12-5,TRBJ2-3,CASGAEVGDTQYF,TGTGCTAGTGGCGCCGAGGTGGGGGATACGCAGTATTTT
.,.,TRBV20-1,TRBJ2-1,CSARVSSSGNYNEQFF,TGCAGTGCTAGAGTCAGTTCCAGCGGAAACTACAATGAGCAGTTCTTC
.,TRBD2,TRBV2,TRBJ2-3,CASSESGGVADTQYF,TGTGCCAGCAGTGAGAGCGGGGGGGTCGCAGATACGCAGTATTTT
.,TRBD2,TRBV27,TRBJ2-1,CASSFPTSGNEQFF,TGTGCCAGCAGTTTCCCGACTAGCGGCAATGAGCAGTTCTTC
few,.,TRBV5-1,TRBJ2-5,CASSLGQFSRVTQYF,TGCGCCAGCAGCTTAGGACAGTTTTCAAGAGTAACCCAGTACTTC
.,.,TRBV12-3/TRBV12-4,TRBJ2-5,CASRVPVGETQYF,TGTGCCAGCAGGGTCCCGGTGGGGGAGACCCAGTACTTC
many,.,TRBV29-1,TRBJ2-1,CSVALSGRYNEQFF,TGCAGCGTAGCCCTCTCGGGGCGCTACAATGAGCAGTTCTTC
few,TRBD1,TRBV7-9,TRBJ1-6,CASSLEGQGNSPLHF,TGTGCCAGCAGCTTAGAGGGACAGGGTAATTCACCCCTCCACTTT